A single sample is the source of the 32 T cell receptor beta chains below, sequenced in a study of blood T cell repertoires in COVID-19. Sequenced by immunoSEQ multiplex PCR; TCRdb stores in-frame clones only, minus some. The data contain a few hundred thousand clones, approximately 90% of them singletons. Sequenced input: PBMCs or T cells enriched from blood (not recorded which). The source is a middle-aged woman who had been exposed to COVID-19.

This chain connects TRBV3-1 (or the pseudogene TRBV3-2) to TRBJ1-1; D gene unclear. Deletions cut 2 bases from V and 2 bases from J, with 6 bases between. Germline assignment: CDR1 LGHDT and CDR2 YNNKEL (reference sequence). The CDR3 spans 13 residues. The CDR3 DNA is TGTGCCAGCAGCCAAAACATTAACACTGAAGCTTTCTTT. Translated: CASSQNINTEAFF.

In nucleotides, the CDR3 is TGTGCCAGCAGACTGGGGCTCAATGAGCAGTTCTTC. This translates into CASRLGLNEQFF. The chain links TRBV11-3 to TRBJ2-1; a weak D match, TRBD1 (5 bases). The V and J ends lost 6 bases and 6 bases respectively, with 9 bases between them. Germline V gene sequence: CDR1 SGHNT, CDR2 YENEEA. The CDR3 consists of 12 residues.

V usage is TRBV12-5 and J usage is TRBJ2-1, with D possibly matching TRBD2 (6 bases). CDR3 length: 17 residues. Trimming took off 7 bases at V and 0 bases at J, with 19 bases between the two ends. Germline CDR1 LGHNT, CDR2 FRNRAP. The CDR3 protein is CASAKIRGVSSYNEQFF. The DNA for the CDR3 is TGTGCTAGTGCCAAGATTCGCGGGGTTAGCTCCTACAATGAGCAGTTCTTC.

CDR3 bases: TGTGCAAGTCGCTTCAGACTAGCGGGAGCCACAGATACGCAGTATTTT. This encodes CASRFRLAGATDTQYF. The rearrangement links TRBV12-2 to TRBJ2-3; the listed D gene, TRBD2, was not tested against the DNA. TRBV12-2 is given as a pseudogene. There are 16 residues in the CDR3.

CDR3 in amino acids: CASTLTGLRPGSGGYTF. DNA of the CDR3: TGTGCCAGCACGCTTACGGGGTTAAGGCCAGGTTCAGGTGGCTACACCTTC. This rearrangement joins TRBV27 to TRBJ1-2; no clear D. Germline V gene lookup returns CDR1 MNHEY and CDR2 SMNVEV (reference sequence). Trimming took 7 bases from V and 7 from J, leaving 28 bases between them. CDR3 length: 17 amino acids.

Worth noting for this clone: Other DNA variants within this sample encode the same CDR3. The CDR3 DNA follows: TGTGCCAGCTCACCGGGACTACGGGAGACCCAGTACTTC. Protein sequence: CASSPGLRETQYF. The chain recombines TRBV18 with TRBJ2-5, with 7 positions matching TRBD2. V was pared by 3 bases and J by 5 bases, with 3 bases of the junction left unmatched. This CDR3 has 13 amino acids. Looked up from germline, CDR1 is KGHSH and CDR2 is LQKENI.

The chain's CDR3 is CASSLISGGSGRNEQYF. As DNA, the CDR3 is TGTGCCAGCAGCTTAATATCCGGCGGGAGCGGGAGAAACGAGCAGTACTTC. The chain employs TRBV7-2 and TRBJ2-7; 8 nucleotides align to TRBD2. V dropped 2 bases and J dropped 5; count of bases not matched to a gene: 14. Germline values: CDR1 SGHTA, CDR2 FQGNSA. This CDR3 is 17 amino acids long.

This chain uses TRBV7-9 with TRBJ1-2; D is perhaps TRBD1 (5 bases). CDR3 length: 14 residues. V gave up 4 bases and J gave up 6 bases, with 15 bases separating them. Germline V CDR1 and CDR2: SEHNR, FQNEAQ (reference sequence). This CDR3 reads CASSSQGAADGYTF. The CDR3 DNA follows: TGTGCCAGCAGCTCTCAAGGGGCGGCAGATGGCTACACCTTC.

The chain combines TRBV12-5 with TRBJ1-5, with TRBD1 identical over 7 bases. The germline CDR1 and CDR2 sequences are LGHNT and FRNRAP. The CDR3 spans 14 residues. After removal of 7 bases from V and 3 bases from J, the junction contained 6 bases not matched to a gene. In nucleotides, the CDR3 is TGTGCTAGTGCCCGAACAGGGGCCAATCAGCCCCAGCATTTT. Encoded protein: CASARTGANQPQHF.

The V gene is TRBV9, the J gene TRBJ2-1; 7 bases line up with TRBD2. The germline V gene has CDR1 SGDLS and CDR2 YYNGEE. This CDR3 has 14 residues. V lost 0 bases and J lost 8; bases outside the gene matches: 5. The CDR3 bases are TGTGCCAGCAGCGTAGTGGGGGAGGGAGATGAGCAGTTCTTC. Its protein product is CASSVVGEGDEQFF.

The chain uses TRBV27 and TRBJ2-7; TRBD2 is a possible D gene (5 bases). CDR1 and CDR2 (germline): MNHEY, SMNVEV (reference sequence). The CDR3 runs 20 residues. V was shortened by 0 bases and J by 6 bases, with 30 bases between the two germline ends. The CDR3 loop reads CASSLSSFAGFSDRAFEQYF. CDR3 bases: TGTGCCAGCAGTTTATCTTCTTTCGCGGGCTTCAGCGACCGAGCATTCGAGCAGTACTTC.

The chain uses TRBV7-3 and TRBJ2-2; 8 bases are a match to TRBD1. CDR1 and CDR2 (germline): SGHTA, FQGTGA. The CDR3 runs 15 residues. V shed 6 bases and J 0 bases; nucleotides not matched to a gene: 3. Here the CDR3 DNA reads TGTGCCAGCAGTCAACAGGGGGCGAACACCGGGGAGCTGTTTTTT. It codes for CASSQQGANTGELFF. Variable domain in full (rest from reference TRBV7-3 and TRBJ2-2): GAGVSQTPSNKVTEKGKYVELRCDPISGHTALYWYRQSLGQGPEFLIYFQGTGAADDSGLPNDRFFAVRPEGSVSTLKIQRTERGDSAVYLCASSQQGANTGELFFGEGSRLTVL.

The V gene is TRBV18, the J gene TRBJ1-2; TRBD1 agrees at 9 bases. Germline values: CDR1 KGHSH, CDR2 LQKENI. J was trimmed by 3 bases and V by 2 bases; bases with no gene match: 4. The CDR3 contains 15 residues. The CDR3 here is CASSPEQGADYGYTF. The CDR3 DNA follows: TGTGCCAGCTCACCAGAACAGGGGGCTGACTATGGCTACACCTTC.

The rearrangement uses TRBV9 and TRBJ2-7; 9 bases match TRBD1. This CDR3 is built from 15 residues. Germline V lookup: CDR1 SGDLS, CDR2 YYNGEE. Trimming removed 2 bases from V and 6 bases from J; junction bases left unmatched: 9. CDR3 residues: CASSVGLTGQGEQYF. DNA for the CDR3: TGTGCCAGCAGCGTCGGTCTCACGGGACAGGGCGAGCAGTACTTC.

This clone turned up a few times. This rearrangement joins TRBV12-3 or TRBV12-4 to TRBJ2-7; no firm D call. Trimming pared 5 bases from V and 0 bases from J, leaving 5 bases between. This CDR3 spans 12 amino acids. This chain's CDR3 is CASSISSYEQYF. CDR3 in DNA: TGTGCCAGCAGTATTAGCTCCTACGAGCAGTACTTC.

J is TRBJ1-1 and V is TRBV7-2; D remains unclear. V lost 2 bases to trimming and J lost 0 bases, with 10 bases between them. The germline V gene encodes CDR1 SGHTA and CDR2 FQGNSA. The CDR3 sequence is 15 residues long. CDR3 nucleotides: TGTGCCAGCAGCTTAAAGCGGGCGATGAACACTGAAGCTTTCTTT. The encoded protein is CASSLKRAMNTEAFF.

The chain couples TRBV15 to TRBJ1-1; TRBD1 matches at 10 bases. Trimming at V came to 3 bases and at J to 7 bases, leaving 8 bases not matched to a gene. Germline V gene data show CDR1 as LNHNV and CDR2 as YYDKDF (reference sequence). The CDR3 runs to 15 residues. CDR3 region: CATSRKRTGGVEAFF. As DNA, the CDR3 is TGTGCCACCAGCAGGAAAAGGACAGGGGGAGTTGAAGCTTTCTTT.

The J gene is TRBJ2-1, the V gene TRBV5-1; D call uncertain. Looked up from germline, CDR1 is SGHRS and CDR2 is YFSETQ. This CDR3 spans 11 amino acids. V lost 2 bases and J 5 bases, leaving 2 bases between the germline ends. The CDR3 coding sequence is TGCGCCAGCAGCTTCGACAATGAGCAGTTCTTC. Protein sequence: CASSFDNEQFF.

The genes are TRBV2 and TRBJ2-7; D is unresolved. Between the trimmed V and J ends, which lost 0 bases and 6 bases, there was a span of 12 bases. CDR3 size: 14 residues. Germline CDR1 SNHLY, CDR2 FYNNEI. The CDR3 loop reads CASSEALASLEQYF. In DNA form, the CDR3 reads TGTGCCAGCAGTGAAGCGCTGGCCTCCCTCGAGCAGTACTTC.

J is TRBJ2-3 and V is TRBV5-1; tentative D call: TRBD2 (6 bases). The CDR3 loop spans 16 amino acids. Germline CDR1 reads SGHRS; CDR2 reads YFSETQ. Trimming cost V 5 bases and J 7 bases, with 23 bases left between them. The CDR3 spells CASRVSVGGSLNTQYF. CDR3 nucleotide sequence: TGCGCCAGCAGAGTTAGCGTGGGGGGTAGCCTGAATACGCAGTATTTT. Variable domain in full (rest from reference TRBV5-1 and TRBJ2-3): KAGVTQTPRYLIKTRGQQVTLSCSPISGHRSVSWYQQTPGQGLQFLFEYFSETQRNKGNFPGRFSGRQFSNSRSEMNVSTLELGDSALYLCASRVSVGGSLNTQYFGPGTRLTVL.

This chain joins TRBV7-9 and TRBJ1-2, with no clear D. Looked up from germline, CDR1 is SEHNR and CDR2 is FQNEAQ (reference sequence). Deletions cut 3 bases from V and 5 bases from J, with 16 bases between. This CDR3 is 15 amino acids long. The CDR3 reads CASSFSGSVVYGYTF. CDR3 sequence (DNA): TGTGCCAGCAGCTTCTCGGGGAGCGTAGTATATGGCTACACCTTC.

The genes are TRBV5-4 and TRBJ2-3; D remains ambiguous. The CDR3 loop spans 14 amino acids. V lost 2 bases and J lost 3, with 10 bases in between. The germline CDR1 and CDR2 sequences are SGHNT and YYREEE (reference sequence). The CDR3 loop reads CASSFSHRTDTQYF. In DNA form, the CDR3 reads TGTGCCAGCAGCTTTAGCCACCGAACAGATACGCAGTATTTT.

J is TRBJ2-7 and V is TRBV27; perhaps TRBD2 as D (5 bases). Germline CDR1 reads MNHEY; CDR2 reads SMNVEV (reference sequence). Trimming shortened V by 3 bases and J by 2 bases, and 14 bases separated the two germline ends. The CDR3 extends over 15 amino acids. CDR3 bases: TGTGCCAGCAGTTTGCTGGGAGTCAACCCCTACGAGCAGTACTTC. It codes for CASSLLGVNPYEQYF.

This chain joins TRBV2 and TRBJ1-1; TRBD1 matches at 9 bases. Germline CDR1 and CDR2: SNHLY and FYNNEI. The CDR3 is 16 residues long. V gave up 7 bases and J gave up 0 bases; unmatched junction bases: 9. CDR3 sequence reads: CASTLDRGRVNTEAFF. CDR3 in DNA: TGTGCCAGCACCCTAGACAGGGGGAGGGTGAACACTGAAGCTTTCTTT.

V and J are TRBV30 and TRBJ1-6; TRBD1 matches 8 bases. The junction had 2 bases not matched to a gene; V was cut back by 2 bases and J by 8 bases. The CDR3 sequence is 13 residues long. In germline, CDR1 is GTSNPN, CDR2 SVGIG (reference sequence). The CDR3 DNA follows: TGTGCCTGGAGTACAGGGGGGGATTCACCCCTCCACTTT. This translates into CAWSTGGDSPLHF.

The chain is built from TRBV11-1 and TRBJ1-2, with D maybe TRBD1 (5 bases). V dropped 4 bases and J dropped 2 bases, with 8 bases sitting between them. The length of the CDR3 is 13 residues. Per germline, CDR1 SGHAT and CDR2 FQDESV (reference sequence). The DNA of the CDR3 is TGTGCCAGCAGCTCAACAGGAAACTATGGCTACACCTTC. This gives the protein CASSSTGNYGYTF.

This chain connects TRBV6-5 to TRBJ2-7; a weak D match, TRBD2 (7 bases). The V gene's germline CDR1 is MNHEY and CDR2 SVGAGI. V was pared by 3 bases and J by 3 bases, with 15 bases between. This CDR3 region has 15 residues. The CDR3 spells CASSYLGGLDYEQYF. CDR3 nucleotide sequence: TGTGCCAGCAGTTATCTCGGGGGGCTCGACTACGAGCAGTACTTC.

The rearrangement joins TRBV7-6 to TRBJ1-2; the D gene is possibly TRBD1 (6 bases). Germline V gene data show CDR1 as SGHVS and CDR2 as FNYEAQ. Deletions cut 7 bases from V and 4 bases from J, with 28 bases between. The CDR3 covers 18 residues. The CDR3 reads CASTNLDGQPHFLYGYTF. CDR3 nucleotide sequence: TGTGCCAGCACCAACCTGGACGGACAGCCTCACTTCCTCTATGGCTACACCTTC.

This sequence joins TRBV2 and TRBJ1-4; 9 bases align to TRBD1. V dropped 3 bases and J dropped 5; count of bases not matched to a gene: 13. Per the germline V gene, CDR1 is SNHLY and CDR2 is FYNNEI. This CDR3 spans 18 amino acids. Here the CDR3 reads CASSDDPLGTGINEKLFF. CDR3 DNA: TGTGCCAGCAGTGACGACCCACTGGGGACAGGGATAAATGAAAAACTGTTTTTT.

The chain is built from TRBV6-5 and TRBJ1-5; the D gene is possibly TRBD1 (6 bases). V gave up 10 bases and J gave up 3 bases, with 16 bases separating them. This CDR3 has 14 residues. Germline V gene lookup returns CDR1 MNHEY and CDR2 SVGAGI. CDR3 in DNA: TGTGCCACGCCCCCGGACAGTCCCAATCAGCCCCAGCATTTT. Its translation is CATPPDSPNQPQHF.

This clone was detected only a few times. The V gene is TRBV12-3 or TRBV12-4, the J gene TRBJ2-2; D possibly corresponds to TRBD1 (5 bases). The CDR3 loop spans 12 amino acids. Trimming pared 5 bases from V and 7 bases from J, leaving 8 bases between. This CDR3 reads CASSQGLGELFF. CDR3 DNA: TGTGCCAGCAGTCAGGGTCTCGGGGAGCTGTTTTTT.

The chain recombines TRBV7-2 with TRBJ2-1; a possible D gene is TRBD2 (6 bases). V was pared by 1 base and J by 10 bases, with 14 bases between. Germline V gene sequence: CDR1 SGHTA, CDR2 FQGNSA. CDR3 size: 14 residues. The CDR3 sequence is CASSLDAGLYEQFF. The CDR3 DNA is TGTGCCAGCAGCTTAGACGCGGGGTTGTACGAGCAGTTCTTC.